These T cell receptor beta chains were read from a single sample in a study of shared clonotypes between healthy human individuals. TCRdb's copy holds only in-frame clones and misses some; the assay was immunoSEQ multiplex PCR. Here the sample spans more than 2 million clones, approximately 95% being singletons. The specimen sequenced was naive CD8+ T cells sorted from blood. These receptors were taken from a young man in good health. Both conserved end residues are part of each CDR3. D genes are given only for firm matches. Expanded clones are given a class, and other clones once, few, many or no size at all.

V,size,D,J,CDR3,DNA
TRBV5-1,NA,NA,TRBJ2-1,CASSIFPGTLDEQFF,TGCGCCAGCAGCATATTCCCCGGGACACTAGATGAGCAGTTCTTC
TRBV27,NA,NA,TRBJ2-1,CASSKLAGNNEQFF,TGTGCCAGCAGTAAACTAGCAGGGAACAATGAGCAGTTCTTC
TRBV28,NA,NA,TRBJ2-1,CASVTEGSSYNEQFF,TGTGCCAGCGTTACAGAAGGAAGCTCCTACAATGAGCAGTTCTTC
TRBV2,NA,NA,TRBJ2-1,CASKNNEQFF,TGTGCCAGCAAGAACAATGAGCAGTTCTTC
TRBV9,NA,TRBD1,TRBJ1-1,CASSVEVGTGEAFF,TGTGCCAGCAGCGTAGAAGTGGGGACAGGGGAAGCTTTCTTT
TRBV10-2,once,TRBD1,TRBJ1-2,CASSESRGGGYGYTF,TGCGCCAGCAGTGAGTCGCGAGGGGGCGGCTATGGCTACACCTTC
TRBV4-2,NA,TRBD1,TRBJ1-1,CASSQDLLTGGNTEAFF,TGTGCCAGCAGCCAAGATCTCCTGACAGGGGGTAACACTGAAGCTTTCTTT
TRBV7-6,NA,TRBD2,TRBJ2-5,CASSPGLAGGETQYF,TGTGCCAGCAGCCCGGGACTAGCGGGAGGTGAGACCCAGTACTTC
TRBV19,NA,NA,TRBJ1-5,CASSIPLPGNQPQHF,TGTGCCAGTAGTATCCCCTTGCCGGGGAATCAGCCCCAGCATTTT
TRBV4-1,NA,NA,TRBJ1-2,CASSQDTGQLFTF,TGCGCCAGCAGCCAAGATACAGGACAGCTATTCACCTTC
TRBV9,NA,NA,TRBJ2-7,CASSAGTSEQYF,TGTGCCAGCAGCGCCGGGACTTCCGAGCAGTACTTC
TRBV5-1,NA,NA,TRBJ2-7,CASSLYGQINQEQYF,TGCGCCAGCAGCTTGTATGGACAAATAAATCAAGAGCAGTACTTC
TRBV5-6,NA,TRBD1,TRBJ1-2,CASSLSGQGRGYTF,TGTGCCAGCAGCTTGTCCGGACAGGGCAGGGGCTACACCTTC
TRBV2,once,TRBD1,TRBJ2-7,CASSHRGYEQYF,TGTGCCAGCAGCCACAGGGGCTACGAGCAGTACTTC
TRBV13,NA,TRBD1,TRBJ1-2,CASSLGRGHGYTF,TGTGCCAGCAGCTTGGGCAGGGGGCATGGCTACACCTTC
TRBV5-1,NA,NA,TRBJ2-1,CASSPGSYNEQFF,TGCGCCAGCAGCCCCGGATCCTACAATGAGCAGTTCTTC
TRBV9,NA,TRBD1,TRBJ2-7,CASSPGDRAYEQYF,TGTGCCAGCAGCCCAGGGGACAGGGCCTACGAGCAGTACTTC
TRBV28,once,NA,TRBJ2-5,CASSLLQPQETQYF,TGTGCCAGCAGTCTCCTCCAACCCCAAGAGACCCAGTACTTC
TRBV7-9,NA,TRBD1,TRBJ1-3,CASSPLEGASGNTIYF,TGTGCCAGCAGCCCCTTAGAGGGGGCCAGTGGAAACACCATATATTTT
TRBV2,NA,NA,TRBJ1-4,CASSENIANEKLFF,TGTGCCAGCAGTGAAAACATAGCTAATGAAAAACTGTTTTTT
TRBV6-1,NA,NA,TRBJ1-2,CASSLIKQGSFGYTF,TGTGCCAGCAGCCTCATCAAACAGGGCAGCTTTGGCTACACCTTC
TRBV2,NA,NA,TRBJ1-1,CASSPNPQYTEAFF,TGTGCCAGCAGTCCGAACCCCCAGTACACTGAAGCTTTCTTT
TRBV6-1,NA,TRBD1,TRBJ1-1,CASSYRGEAFF,TGTGCCAGCAGTTACAGGGGTGAAGCTTTCTTT
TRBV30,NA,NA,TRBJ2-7,CAWSWSHEQYF,TGTGCCTGGAGCTGGTCCCACGAGCAGTACTTC
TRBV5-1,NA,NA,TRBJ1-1,CASSQDSGMTTEAFF,TGCGCCAGCAGCCAGGACAGTGGAATGACCACTGAAGCTTTCTTT
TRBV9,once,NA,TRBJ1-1,CASSPEGGTANTEAFF,TGTGCCAGCAGCCCCGAGGGGGGCACGGCGAACACTGAAGCTTTCTTT
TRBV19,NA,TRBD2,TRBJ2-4,CASTLLTSGIMNIQYF,TGTGCCAGTACCCTCTTGACTAGCGGGATAATGAACATTCAGTACTTC
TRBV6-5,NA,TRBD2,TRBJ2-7,CASRQLAGTYEQYF,TGTGCCAGCAGACAACTAGCGGGGACCTACGAGCAGTACTTC
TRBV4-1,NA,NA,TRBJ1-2,CASSQPDTYGYTF,TGCGCCAGCAGCCAACCAGACACCTATGGCTACACCTTC
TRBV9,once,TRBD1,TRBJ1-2,CASSGYRGANYGYTF,TGTGCCAGCAGCGGTTACAGGGGGGCGAACTATGGCTACACCTTC
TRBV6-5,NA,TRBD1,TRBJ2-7,CASSYSTGQDSYEQYF,TGTGCCAGCAGTTACTCTACGGGACAGGACTCCTACGAGCAGTACTTC
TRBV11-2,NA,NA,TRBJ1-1,CASSLAEEGYEAFF,TGTGCCAGCAGCTTAGCTGAAGAGGGCTATGAAGCTTTCTTT
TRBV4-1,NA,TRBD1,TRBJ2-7,CASSQTGTGASYEQYF,TGCGCCAGCAGCCAGACCGGGACAGGGGCGTCCTACGAGCAGTACTTC
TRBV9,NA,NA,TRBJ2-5,CASSVEGNLETQYF,TGTGCCAGCAGCGTAGAGGGGAATTTGGAGACCCAGTACTTC
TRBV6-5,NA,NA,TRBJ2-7,CASSTTGSSYEQYF,TGTGCCAGCAGTACGACAGGTTCCTCCTACGAGCAGTACTTC
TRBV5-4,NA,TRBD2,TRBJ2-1,CASSPVAGVGNEQFF,TGTGCCAGCAGCCCGGTGGCGGGAGTAGGGAATGAGCAGTTCTTC
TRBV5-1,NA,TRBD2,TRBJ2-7,CASSLGSGKGTYEQYF,TGCGCCAGCAGCTTGGGAAGCGGGAAGGGAACCTACGAGCAGTACTTC
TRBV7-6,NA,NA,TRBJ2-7,CASSPSGRSYEQYF,TGTGCCAGCAGCCCCTCGGGACGCTCCTACGAGCAGTACTTC
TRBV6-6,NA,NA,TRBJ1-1,CASRAGDLNTEAFF,TGTGCCAGCAGGGCCGGGGACCTGAACACTGAAGCTTTCTTT
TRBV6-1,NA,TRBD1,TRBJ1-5,CASIGTGGLQPQHF,TGTGCCAGCATTGGGACAGGGGGCCTTCAGCCCCAGCATTTT
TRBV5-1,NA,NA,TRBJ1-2,CASSLGGPLYGYTF,TGCGCCAGCAGCTTGGGAGGGCCGCTCTATGGCTACACCTTC
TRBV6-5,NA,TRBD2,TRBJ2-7,CASSYVAGVPREQYF,TGTGCCAGCAGTTACGTAGCGGGAGTTCCTCGCGAGCAGTACTTC
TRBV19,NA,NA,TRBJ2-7,CASSPAVGGSYEQYF,TGTGCCAGTAGCCCAGCGGTCGGGGGCTCCTACGAGCAGTACTTC
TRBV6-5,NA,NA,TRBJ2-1,CASSSGGNYNEQFF,TGTGCCAGCAGTTCGGGCGGGAACTACAATGAGCAGTTCTTC
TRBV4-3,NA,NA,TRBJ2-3,CASSQDGDLADTQYF,TGCGCCAGCAGCCAAGATGGGGACCTAGCAGATACGCAGTATTTT
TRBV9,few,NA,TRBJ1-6,CASSVEGSPLHF,TGTGCCAGCAGCGTAGAAGGGTCACCCCTCCACTTT
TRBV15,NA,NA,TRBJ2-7,CATSETTGVSNEQYF,TGTGCCACCAGCGAGACGACGGGGGTCTCAAACGAGCAGTACTTC
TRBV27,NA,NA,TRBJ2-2,CASKFRQISQEELFF,TGTGCCAGCAAGTTTCGTCAGATTTCACAGGAGGAGCTGTTTTTT
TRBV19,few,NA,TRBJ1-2,CASSMAGVLTNYGYTF,TGTGCCAGTAGTATGGCAGGGGTCCTAACTAACTATGGCTACACCTTC